This T cell receptor (beta chain) was captured in a study of T cells in narcolepsy. For the study at large: Healthy controls were enrolled alongside patients with narcolepsy type 1 or type 2.

TCRdb's table, derived via immunoSEQ multiplex PCR, lists solely in-frame clones and lacks some. Here the sample spans 25,000 to 35,000 clones, roughly 82% being singletons. V was clipped by 7 bases and J by 1 base, with 11 bases between them. Germline CDR1 and CDR2: SNHLY and FYNNEI. The CDR3 extends over 15 amino acids. Details on this clone: Its antigen is still unknown.

Points from the study as a whole: Blood of same and different patients, but not healthy controls, reportedly held recurring autoreactive clonotypes.

The sequence came from a human donor with narcolepsy. The rearrangement uses TRBV2 and TRBJ2-6, with D tentatively TRBD2 (5 bases). The sequenced sample consisted of CD45RA- memory CD4+ T cells from PBMCs. The CDR3 region has the DNA TGTGCCAGCACGGGATTTTGGTCTGGGGCCAACGTCCTGACTTTC. Translation: CASTGFWSGANVLTF.